This T cell receptor (beta chain) is drawn from a study of cytomegalovirus exposure and HLA in healthy donors (dated by TCRdb to 2016 to 2017). Concerning the study at large: The approximately 710 repertoires of the first cohort and the roughly 120 validation repertoires were produced on the same platform, according to a later analysis. The study combined high-throughput TCR immunosequencing, statistical association of individual TCRs with disease status, and machine learning to predict cytomegalovirus infection status. The study aimed to test whether cataloging public T cell receptors could reveal signatures of past pathogen exposure. Along with the roughly 670-subject first cohort, a separate validation cohort of over 90 different subjects was used. General study outcomes and caveats: Most TCR sequences were seen in very few donors, while some public TCRs were found in many individuals. According to the authors, the approach could potentially be generalized to other disease states and immunological phenotypes. A few of the identified cytomegalovirus-associated TCR beta chains were confirmed in vitro to be specific for cytomegalovirus antigens. The study gave a list of 150 to 200 TCR beta chains associated with cytomegalovirus. All 120 or so repertoires were used to score co-occurrence in the validation cohort in a later analysis, because that analysis had no HLA typing for the cohort. A later analysis found that TCRs clustered in the first cohort also tended to co-occur in the roughly 120 validation repertoires, with 94% of cluster scores above 0. Cytomegalovirus status was reported to be diagnosed by the classifier with high specificity and sensitivity in both the original and validation cohorts.

Donors formed part of the validation cohort, which comprised some 120 subjects and was distinct from the first cohort of 690 or so subjects. From the cysteine up to the phenylalanine, the CDR3 has a length of 16 residues. Just CDR3 DNA is preserved here, 48 bases in frame from base 1. The trim is 4 bases for V and 2 bases for J, with a gap of 14 bases between the germline ends. The germline V gene supplies CDR1 LGHNA and CDR2 YNFKEQ. This clone was seen more than once but under ten times. No antigen is known for it. No per-base quality is available; no much larger clone lies one base away. Library generation was performed with the immunoSEQ multiplex PCR assay. In the paper's pipeline: A statistical classification framework was built for diagnosing cytomegalovirus status from the catalog of TCR beta chain sequences. In its TCRdb copy, this immuneACCESS table keeps in-frame sequences only and misses some clones. Where compared with another copy, unresolved V genes explain less than half of these, and the others have no known cause. V and J calls and clone size are copied from that table; D and trimming were computed from the DNA. Across this sample there are 45,000 to 70,000 clones, with roughly 90% seen only once. Roughly 1% of the sample is in the top ten clones.

Source material: PBMCs. This clonotype was sampled from a man aged 18 to 30 in good health and CMV-seronegative. The V and J segments used are TRBV4-2 and TRBJ1-4; the D gene is possibly TRBD1, with 5 bases matching. The sequence in DNA is TGTGCCAGCAGCCGTTCGACGGACATCACTAATGAAAAACTGTTTTTT. Translated, it reads CASSRSTDITNEKLFF.